This TCR beta chain was sequenced in a study of CD4+ T cells in melanoma. Germline V lookup: CDR1 MGHDK, CDR2 SYGVNS. Trimming pared 4 bases from V and 10 bases from J, leaving 8 bases between. CDR3 length equals 11 residues. Sequencing used immunoSEQ multiplex PCR; TCRdb keeps in-frame clones, though not all of them. The sample shows about 11,000 clones, approximately 68% of them seen only once. General study results and limits: CD8+ T cell, macrophage and B cell function reportedly correlated with neoantigen-specific CD4+ T cells. In melanoma, neoantigen-specific CD4+ T cells reportedly differed in differentiation state.

This clone has a handful of counts. Its specificity is not known. The V and J genes are TRBV25-1 and TRBJ2-4; D unresolved. This clonotype was sampled from a human donor with melanoma. The sample was cells from a culture (not recorded whether cultured in vitro). The CDR3 region is CASSAGRIQYF. In nucleotides, the CDR3 is TGTGCCAGCAGTGCCGGAAGGATTCAGTACTTC.